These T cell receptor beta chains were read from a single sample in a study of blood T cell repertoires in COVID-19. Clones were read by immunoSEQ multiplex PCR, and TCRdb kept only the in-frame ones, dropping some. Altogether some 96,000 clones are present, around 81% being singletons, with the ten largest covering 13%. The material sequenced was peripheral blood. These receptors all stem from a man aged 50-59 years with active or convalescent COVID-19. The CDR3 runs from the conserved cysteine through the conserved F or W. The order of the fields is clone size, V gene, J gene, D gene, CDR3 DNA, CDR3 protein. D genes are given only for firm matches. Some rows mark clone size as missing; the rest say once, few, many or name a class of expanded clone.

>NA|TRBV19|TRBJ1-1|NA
TGTGCCAGTAGTACGTGGACGGGAAACACTGAAGCTTTCTTT
CASSTWTGNTEAFF
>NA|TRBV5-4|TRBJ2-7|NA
TGTGCCAGCGGATTCAGGGCGAACGAGCAGTACTTC
CASGFRANEQYF
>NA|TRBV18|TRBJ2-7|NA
TGTGCCAGCTCACCGGGCCCAGCCGAGCAGTACTTC
CASSPGPAEQYF
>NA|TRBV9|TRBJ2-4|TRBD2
TGTGCCAGCAGCGTGGGACTAGCGGACATTCAGTACTTC
CASSVGLADIQYF
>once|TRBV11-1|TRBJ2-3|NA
TGTGCCAGCAGCTTAGTGGCCGATACGCAGTATTTT
CASSLVADTQYF
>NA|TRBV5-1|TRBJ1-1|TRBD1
TGCGCCAGCACGGACAGGGCGGGGAACACTGAAGCTTTCTTT
CASTDRAGNTEAFF
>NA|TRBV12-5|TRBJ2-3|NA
TGTGCTAGTGGTTTTCCCTTTGATACGCAGTATTTT
CASGFPFDTQYF
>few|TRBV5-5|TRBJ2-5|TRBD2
TGTGCCAGCAGCTTCGGGGGGTTCGAGACCCAGTACTTC
CASSFGGFETQYF
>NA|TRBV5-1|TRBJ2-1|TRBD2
TGCGCCAGCAGCTTGGAACTAGCGGGAAAGCAGTTCTTC
CASSLELAGKQFF
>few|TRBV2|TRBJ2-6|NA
TGTGCCAGCAGCCTCTCCCAGACTGGGGCCAACGTCCTGACTTTC
CASSLSQTGANVLTF
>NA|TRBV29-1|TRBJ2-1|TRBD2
TGCAGCGTTGGGGGAGGGGCGGCCTACAATGAGCAGTTCTTC
CSVGGGAAYNEQFF
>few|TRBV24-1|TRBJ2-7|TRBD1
TGTGCCACCAGTGCTCAACCGGGACAGGGGGGCCCAGAGCAGTACTTC
CATSAQPGQGGPEQYF
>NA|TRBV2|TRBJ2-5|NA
TGTGCCAGCAGTCGTCAGGGTTTAGAGACCCAGTACTTC
CASSRQGLETQYF
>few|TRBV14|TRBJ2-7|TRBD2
TGTGCCAGCAGCCAAGTTGCGGGAGACGGGAAGCAGTACTTC
CASSQVAGDGKQYF
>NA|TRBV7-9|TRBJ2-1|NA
TGTGCCAGCAGCGTTGACTATTGGCAGTTCTTC
CASSVDYWQFF
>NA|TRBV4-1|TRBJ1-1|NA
TGCGCCAGCAGCCAAGTTGAGAGCACTGAAGCTTTCTTT
CASSQVESTEAFF
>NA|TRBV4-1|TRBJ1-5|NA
TGCGCCAGCAGCCAAGATGCAGGGTACTATAGCAATCAGCCCCAGCATTTT
CASSQDAGYYSNQPQHF
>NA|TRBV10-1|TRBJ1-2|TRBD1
TGCGCCAGCATTAAACCACCGGGACAGGGGGTCTATGGCTACACCTTC
CASIKPPGQGVYGYTF
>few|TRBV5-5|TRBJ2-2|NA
TGTGCCAGCAGCTTAAGCGAGGGGAACACCGGGGAGCTGTTTTTT
CASSLSEGNTGELFF
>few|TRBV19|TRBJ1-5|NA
TGTGCCACTCTCAATAGAGCCGAGGGCAATCAGCCCCAGCATTTT
CATLNRAEGNQPQHF
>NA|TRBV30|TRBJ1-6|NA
TGTGCCTGGAGTGTACGGGGGGCCGGATTCCTTAATTCACCCCTCCACTTT
CAWSVRGAGFLNSPLHF
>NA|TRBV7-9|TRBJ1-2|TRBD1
TGTGCCAGCAGCGCTCGGGACAGGGGGGACTATGGCTACACCTTC
CASSARDRGDYGYTF
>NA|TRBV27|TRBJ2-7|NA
TGTGCCAGCAGTTTATTTGGGACTGGCTACGAGCAGTACTTC
CASSLFGTGYEQYF
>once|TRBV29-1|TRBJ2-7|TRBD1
TGCAGCGTTGAAAGGGGGACAGGGGGGAACGAGCAGTACTTC
CSVERGTGGNEQYF
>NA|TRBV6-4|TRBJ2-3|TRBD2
TGTGCCAGCGCTCTACTAGCGGGAGGGGCAGATACGCAGTATTTT
CASALLAGGADTQYF
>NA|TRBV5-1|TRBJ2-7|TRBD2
TGCGCCAGCAGCTTCGTGGAATGGCGGGAGAAGCAGTACTTC
CASSFVEWREKQYF
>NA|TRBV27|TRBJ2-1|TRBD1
TGTGCCAGCAGAACCTCCGGACAGGTTGGTGGTGAGCAGTTCTTC
CASRTSGQVGGEQFF
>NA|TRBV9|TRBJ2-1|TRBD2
TGTGCCAGCAGCGTAGCTAGCGGGAGGGCCGGGGCCTACAATGAGCAGTTCTTC
CASSVASGRAGAYNEQFF
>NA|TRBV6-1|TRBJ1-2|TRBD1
TGTGCCAGCAGTGTACAGGGGGCAAACGGCTATGATGGCTACACCTTC
CASSVQGANGYDGYTF
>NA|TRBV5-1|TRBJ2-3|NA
TGCGCCAGCAGCGACAGTTACCCCACAGATACGCAGTATTTT
CASSDSYPTDTQYF
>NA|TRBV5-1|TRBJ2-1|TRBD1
TGCGCCAGCAGCTTGGAGGGACAGGGGCCCAATGAGCAGTTCTTC
CASSLEGQGPNEQFF